Reported below is one TCR beta chain. Its antigen is unidentified. Assay: immunoSEQ multiplex PCR; the TCRdb copy retains only in-frame clones and omits some. The sample carries a few thousand clones, about 67% recorded once. Germline lookup yields CDR1 SGHAT and CDR2 FQNNGV. Trimming took off 1 base at V and 5 bases at J, with 1 base between the two ends. This CDR3 has 11 amino acids. This entry belongs to a study of CD8 T cell repertoires and HIV-1 epitope variants. At the level of the study: Twenty-five autologous and known Gag and Nef epitope variant peptides each stimulated T cells separately. Epitopes were three Gag families plus Nef HW9 and YT9.

Study conclusions and caveats: Most of the nine antigen-specific clonotypes appeared cross-reactive to autologous or escape variants.

This chain links TRBV11-2 with TRBJ2-3; D call uncertain. The TCR originated in a male donor with HIV. What was sequenced was cultured CD8+ T cells derived from PBMCs. CDR3 sequence reads: CASSLGDTQYF. CDR3 nucleotides: TGTGCCAGCAGCTTAGGAGATACGCAGTATTTT.